Here is one TCR beta chain with its context. Sample time point: newly diagnosed, previously untreated cHL patient sample. The sample originates from a study of PD-1 blockade in classical Hodgkin lymphoma. Produced via immunoSEQ multiplex PCR; TCRdb's table is partial and in-frame only. The repertoire has approximately 47,000 clones, approximately 90% of them found once; the top ten carry under 5%. The V gene lost 2 bases and the J gene lost 3 bases, with 11 bases spanning the gap. The CDR3 is 14 amino acids. Germline CDR1 is SGHRS and CDR2 is YFSETQ. The source material was peripheral blood mononuclear cells (PBMCs). The genes are TRBV5-1 and TRBJ1-1, with TRBD1 as a possible D gene (6 bases). The clonotype was recovered from a human donor with classical Hodgkin lymphoma. This chain's CDR3 is CASSFGGAYTEAFF. As DNA, the CDR3 is TGCGCCAGCAGCTTCGGGGGGGCTTACACTGAAGCTTTCTTT. Complete variable domain (other parts from reference TRBV5-1 and TRBJ1-1): KAGVTQTPRYLIKTRGQQVTLSCSPISGHRSVSWYQQTPGQGLQFLFEYFSETQRNKGNFPGRFSGRQFSNSRSEMNVSTLELGDSALYLCASSFGGAYTEAFFGQGTRLTVV.